What follows are 28 T cell receptor beta chains derived from one specimen sequenced in a study of T cells in women clearing cervical HPV infection. Assay used: immunoSEQ multiplex PCR; TCRdb lists only in-frame clones, some missing. The table counts roughly 48,000 clones; around 1.5% lies in the top ten. The sequenced sample was blood buffy coat. Source of these receptors: a woman aged 18-70 years with a cervical HPV16 infection that either progressed to CIN3+ or cleared (not recorded which).

Worth noting for this clone: The read gets to within 3 residues of the CDR3 end, and the germline J gene fills in the rest. The chain recombines TRBV5-1 with TRBJ2-5; 13 bases align to TRBD2. Trimming removed 4 bases from V and 5 bases from J; junction bases left unmatched: 5. The CDR3 totals 15 residues. Germline CDR1 SGHRS, CDR2 YFSETQ. CDR3 DNA (partial): TGCGCCAGCAGCCGGGGACTAGCGGGATTTGAGACC. Protein product: CASSRGLAGFET. The CDR3 in its entirety is CASSRGLAGFETQYF.

For this clone: The read terminates 3 residues ahead of where the CDR3 ends, so the germline J gene completes it. This chain joins TRBV7-9 and TRBJ1-1; D unresolved. The length of the CDR3 is 15 residues. V dropped 0 bases and J dropped 5 bases, with 13 bases sitting between them. CDR1 SEHNR and CDR2 FQNEAQ come from the germline V gene (reference sequence). The covered CDR3 bases are TGTGCCAGCAGCTTAGCCGAAGGCTTAAGGACTGAA. Translating gives CASSLAEGLRTE. The whole CDR3 protein is CASSLAEGLRTEAFF.

Worth noting for this clone: The sequenced fragment ends 3 residues before the CDR3 boundary, so the rest is inferred from the germline J gene. V usage is TRBV11-1 and J usage is TRBJ1-1; maybe TRBD1 (5 bases). This CDR3 spans 15 amino acids. The ends were cut back, 2 bases at V and 6 bases at J, with 16 bases in the middle. CDR1 and CDR2 (germline): SGHAT, FQDESV (reference sequence). Here the CDR3 reads CASSLRSLRGAEAFF. CDR3 bases read: TGTGCCAGCAGCTTACGTAGTCTGCGGGGGGCTGAA. Supplemented by reference TRBV11-1 and TRBJ1-1, the full variable domain reads EAEVAQSPRYKITEKSQAVAFWCDPISGHATLYWYRQILGQGPELLVQFQDESVVDDSQLPKDRFSAERLKGVDSTLKIQPAELGDSAMYLCASSLRSLRGAEAFFGQGTRLTVV.

Worth noting for this clone: Coverage ceases 3 residues before the CDR3 finishes, and the germline J gene fills in the end. This chain connects TRBV6-1 to TRBJ1-4; TRBD1 is a possible D gene (5 bases). This CDR3 region has 15 residues. The ends were cut back, 5 bases at V and 0 bases at J, with 10 bases in the middle. Germline CDR1 is MNHNS and CDR2 is SASEGT. The CDR3 here is CASSKGRATNEKLFF. Incomplete CDR3 DNA: TGTGCCAGCAGTAAAGGCAGGGCAACTAATGAAAAA.

To note about this clone: The read falls 3 residues short of the CDR3 end, and the missing part is taken from the germline J gene. Distinct nucleotide sequences in the sample also encode this CDR3. The chain is built from TRBV18 and TRBJ1-1, with no clear D. Per the germline V gene, CDR1 is KGHSH and CDR2 is LQKENI. CDR3 length: 13 residues. CDR3 protein: CASSLKDGLEAFF. The sequenced part of the CDR3 DNA is TGTGCCAGCTCACTGAAGGACGGACTAGAA.

Points on this clone: The read falls 3 residues short of the CDR3 end, and the missing part is taken from the germline J gene. J is TRBJ2-7 and V is TRBV20-1, with TRBD1 matching over 8 bases. The CDR3 runs 15 residues. The germline CDR1 and CDR2 sequences are DFQATT and SNEGSKA (reference sequence). The V segment lost 5 bases and the J segment 5 bases; nucleotides outside the gene matches: 14. The CDR3 protein is CSASKTAQGVDEQYF. CDR3 bases read: TGCAGTGCTTCAAAGACGGCACAGGGGGTCGACGAG.

In regard to this clone: The CDR3 end lies 3 residues beyond the end of the read and is filled in from the germline J gene. The rearrangement uses TRBV11-2 and TRBJ2-7; tentatively, D is TRBD1 (5 bases). CDR1 is SGHAT and CDR2 is FQNNGV in the germline V gene. The germline V and J ends were trimmed by 5 bases and 1 base, with 15 bases remaining between them. The CDR3 extends over 15 amino acids. The CDR3 spells CASSPVSGASYEQYF. The CDR3 DNA, read in part, is TGTGCCAGCAGCCCAGTGTCTGGGGCTTCCTACGAG.

Points on this clone: The read ends 3 residues shy of where the CDR3 ends; the end is completed using the germline J gene. The chain carries TRBV5-3 and TRBJ1-1, with a tentative D call TRBD1 (5 bases). TRBV5-3 is filed as an ORF, its function uncertain. CDR3 length equals 15 residues. The V end was cut by 3 bases, the J end by 4 bases, with 16 bases between. CDR3 bases read: TGTGCCAGAAGCTGGTTGACAGCGCGCGTCACTGAA. Translated, it gives CARSWLTARVTE. The CDR3 in full is CARSWLTARVTEAFF.

Comments on this clone: The CDR3 is cut off 3 residues early in the read; its end comes from the germline J gene. The chain is built from TRBV18 and TRBJ2-5; TRBD1 is a possible D gene (6 bases). The ends were cut back, 3 bases at V and 5 bases at J, with 13 bases in the middle. The CDR3 is 14 residues long. Germline lookup yields CDR1 KGHSH and CDR2 LQKENI. CDR3 DNA (partial): TGTGCCAGCTCACCCCTTGACAGGTTGGAGACC. Amino acids: CASSPLDRLET. The full CDR3 protein reads CASSPLDRLETQYF. Looking up the rest from reference TRBV18 and TRBJ2-5 gives the full variable domain: NAGVMQNPRHLVRRRGQEARLRCSPMKGHSHVYWYRQLPEEGLKFMVYLQKENIIDESGMPKERFSAEFPKEGPSILRIQQVVRGDSAAYFCASSPLDRLETQYFGPGTRLLVL.

Points on this clone: The read gets to within 3 residues of the CDR3 end, and the germline J gene fills in the rest. This rearrangement joins TRBV10-1 to TRBJ2-7, with a possible D match to TRBD1 (5 bases). Germline V gives CDR1 WNHNN, CDR2 SYGVQD (reference sequence). The CDR3 is 14 amino acids. Trimming removed 3 bases at V and 5 bases at J, with 14 bases between. CDR3 bases read: TGCGCCAGCAGTGACCACCGGTCGACAGACGAG. This translates into CASSDHRSTDE. From start to end, the CDR3 is CASSDHRSTDEQYF.

As regards this clone: The CDR3 end lies 3 residues beyond the end of the read and is filled in from the germline J gene. The rearrangement joins TRBV20-1 to TRBJ2-4; 7 positions match TRBD1. V was pared by 4 bases and J by 3 bases, with 3 bases of the junction left unmatched. Germline CDR1 is DFQATT and CDR2 is SNEGSKA (reference sequence). This CDR3 comprises 13 residues. The sequenced part of the CDR3 DNA is TGCAGTGCTAACCGGGACAGCAAAAACATT. Protein product: CSANRDSKNI. The complete CDR3 protein is CSANRDSKNIQYF.

Comments on this clone: The CDR3 goes on 3 residues after the read ends, and that part is filled in from the germline J gene. The V call is TRBV7-9, the J call TRBJ2-2, with 10 bases identical to TRBD2. Germline CDR1 is SEHNR and CDR2 is FQNEAQ (reference sequence). The CDR3 is made up of 15 amino acids. With 5 bases clipped from V and 3 bases from J, the junction kept 3 bases outside the gene matches. CDR3 loop: CASSPSGRDTGELFF. CDR3 bases read: TGTGCCAGCAGCCCCAGCGGGAGGGACACCGGGGAG.

Points on this clone: From the germline J gene comes the end of the CDR3, since the read stops 3 residues before it. The chain links TRBV19 to TRBJ2-3; 8 bases fit TRBD1. This CDR3 comprises 14 residues. The trim removed 7 bases at V and 0 bases at J, leaving 3 bases unmatched. Per the germline V gene, CDR1 is LNHDA and CDR2 is SQIVND (reference sequence). The DNA read from the CDR3 is TGTGCCAGTAACCGGGACAGGAGCACAGATACG. Translating gives CASNRDRSTDT. The full CDR3 protein reads CASNRDRSTDTQYF. The full variable domain, rest sourced from reference TRBV19 and TRBJ2-3, is DGGITQSPKYLFRKEGQNVTLSCEQNLNHDAMYWYRQDPGQGLRLIYYSQIVNDFQKGDIAEGYSVSREKKESFPLTVTSAQKNPTAFYLCASNRDRSTDTQYFGPGTRLTVL.

Regarding this clone: Read sequence stops 3 residues before the CDR3 end, and the germline J gene provides the missing end. The gene calls are TRBV20-1 and TRBJ2-1; TRBD2 matches at 7 bases. Germline loops: CDR1 DFQATT, CDR2 SNEGSKA (reference sequence). V gave up 3 bases and J gave up 4 bases; unmatched junction bases: 9. This CDR3 region has 15 residues. The DNA read from the CDR3 is TGCAGTGCTAGGGCCCCACTAGCGCCGTACAATGAG. This sequence encodes CSARAPLAPYNE. The complete CDR3 sequence is CSARAPLAPYNEQFF.

In regard to this clone: The read terminates 3 residues before the CDR3 end, so the remaining end is supplied by the germline J gene. The rearrangement joins TRBV2 to TRBJ2-7; 10 bases are a match to TRBD1. Per germline, CDR1 SNHLY and CDR2 FYNNEI. The CDR3 has 13 residues. J lost 6 bases, V lost 4 bases, and 3 bases had no gene match. The CDR3 loop reads CASSVDRGGEQYF. The covered CDR3 bases are TGTGCCAGCAGTGTGGACAGGGGGGGCGAG.

Concerning this clone itself: The read terminates 3 residues ahead of where the CDR3 ends, so the germline J gene completes it. The chain links TRBV28 to TRBJ1-1; no clear D gene. V dropped 10 bases and J dropped 1 base, with 4 bases sitting between them. The CDR3 is 10 amino acids. Germline-derived CDR1 and CDR2 are MDHEN and SYDVKM. The CDR3 reads CATSNTEAFF. Incomplete CDR3 DNA: TGTGCCACCTCGAACACTGAA.

On this clone: The CDR3 goes on 3 residues after the read ends, and that part is filled in from the germline J gene. The chain combines TRBV6-1 with TRBJ2-3; 10 bases are shared with TRBD2. Trimming took 7 bases from V and 2 from J; bases not matched to a gene: 9. The CDR3 totals 16 residues. Germline assignment: CDR1 MNHNS and CDR2 SASEGT. The CDR3 bases that were read are TGTGCCAGCAATGAGCGGGGGGGCCGCCACACAGATACG. Translation: CASNERGGRHTDT. The whole CDR3 sequence reads CASNERGGRHTDTQYF.

Worth noting for this clone: The DNA ends 3 residues before the CDR3 does, and the rest of the CDR3 is filled in from the germline J gene. V and J are TRBV6-2 or TRBV6-3 and TRBJ2-2; D is possibly TRBD2 (6 bases). The CDR3 runs 14 residues. Trimming left V 6 bases short and J 2 bases short, with 10 bases between. Germline V gene sequence: CDR1 MNHEY, CDR2 SVGEGT. The CDR3 sequence is CASSRGSNTGELFF. CDR3 bases read: TGTGCCAGCAGCCGGGGGTCCAACACCGGGGAG.

As regards this clone: The read finishes 3 residues shy of the CDR3 end, and the germline J gene is used to complete it. The chain is built from TRBV18 and TRBJ1-1; D uncertain. The V gene lost 1 base and the J gene lost 6 bases, with 9 bases spanning the gap. Germline assignment: CDR1 KGHSH and CDR2 LQKENI. This CDR3 spans 13 amino acids. The CDR3 DNA, read in part, is TGTGCCAGCTCACCACTCTACGCGTCTGAA. Protein: CASSPLYASE. The complete CDR3 sequence is CASSPLYASEAFF.

As for this clone: Read sequence stops 3 residues before the CDR3 end, and the germline J gene provides the missing end. This sequence joins TRBV20-1 and TRBJ1-5; TRBD1 is a possible D gene (5 bases). CDR3 length equals 14 residues. Trimming took 0 bases from V and 6 from J, leaving 12 bases between them. CDR1 and CDR2 from the germline V gene are DFQATT and SNEGSKA (reference sequence). This CDR3 is CSARDPGHTQPQHF. The part of the CDR3 DNA that was read is TGCAGTGCTAGAGACCCAGGACATACTCAGCCC.

Concerning this clone: From the germline J gene comes the end of the CDR3, since the read stops 3 residues before it. The gene calls are TRBV20-1 and TRBJ1-2; weak D call: TRBD1 (5 bases). Between the trimmed V and J ends, which lost 3 bases and 6 bases, there was a span of 14 bases. The CDR3 consists of 13 residues. CDR1 is DFQATT, CDR2 SNEGSKA, per germline (reference sequence). The CDR3 sequence is CSASAKPGDGYTF. The DNA read from the CDR3 is TGCAGTGCTAGCGCCAAACCGGGGGATGGC.

Points on this clone: The read ends 3 residues shy of where the CDR3 ends; the end is completed using the germline J gene. The chain has TRBV20-1 and TRBJ1-1; the D gene is possibly TRBD1 (6 bases). The CDR3 covers 15 residues. Germline V gene data show CDR1 as DFQATT and CDR2 as SNEGSKA (reference sequence). Deletions cut 5 bases from V and 4 bases from J, with 20 bases between. The CDR3 protein is CSAPLGGARVTEAFF. The sequenced CDR3 bases are TGCAGTGCTCCCCTTGGGGGGGCTCGGGTCACTGAA.

Points on this clone: The read is 3 residues too short to cover the CDR3 end, so that end is filled in from the germline J gene. The chain has TRBV14 and TRBJ2-2; 7 bases line up with TRBD1. With 4 bases clipped from V and 6 bases from J, the junction kept 2 bases outside the gene matches. The CDR3 contains 13 residues. From germline, CDR1 is SGHDN and CDR2 FVKESK. This CDR3 reads CASSLQGAGELFF. Incomplete CDR3 DNA: TGTGCCAGCAGCCTCCAGGGGGCCGGGGAG.

A remark on this clone: The read is 3 residues too short to cover the CDR3 end, so that end is filled in from the germline J gene. J is TRBJ2-7 and V is TRBV20-1, with 9 bases lining up with TRBD1. Trimming at V came to 1 base and at J to 3 bases, leaving 7 bases not matched to a gene. Germline assignment: CDR1 DFQATT and CDR2 SNEGSKA (reference sequence). The CDR3 spans 15 residues. CDR3 residues: CSARGPGQGIYEQYF. CDR3 bases read: TGCAGTGCTAGAGGTCCGGGACAGGGAATCTACGAG.

About this clone: The CDR3 goes on 3 residues after the read ends, and that part is filled in from the germline J gene. The V and J genes are TRBV5-4 and TRBJ1-1; TRBD1 matches at 7 bases. V lost 4 bases and J lost 1; bases outside the gene matches: 4. The CDR3 runs 14 residues. Germline CDR1 reads SGHNT; CDR2 reads YYREEE (reference sequence). CDR3 amino acids: CASSTWTGNTEAFF. CDR3 bases read: TGTGCCAGCAGCACCTGGACAGGGAACACTGAA.

As to this clone: The read stops 3 residues short of the end of the CDR3; the missing end is completed from the germline J gene. This rearrangement joins TRBV7-9 to TRBJ2-5; D is possibly TRBD1 (6 bases). The V end was cut by 8 bases, the J end by 5 bases, with 12 bases between. Germline assignment: CDR1 SEHNR and CDR2 FQNEAQ (reference sequence). This CDR3 has 12 amino acids. The covered CDR3 bases are TGTGCCAGCGGGACACGGGCCGAGACC. Its protein is CASGTRAET. Given in full, the CDR3 is CASGTRAETQYF.

Points on this clone: The sequenced fragment ends 3 residues before the CDR3 boundary, so the rest is inferred from the germline J gene. This chain joins TRBV5-4 and TRBJ1-1; D call uncertain. Germline V gene data show CDR1 as SGHNT and CDR2 as YYREEE (reference sequence). V was cut by 4 bases and J by 1 base, with 11 bases left in between. The CDR3 spans 14 residues. The sequenced CDR3 bases are TGTGCCAGCAGCAATGGACTCACGAACACTGAA. It encodes CASSNGLTNTE. The CDR3 in its entirety is CASSNGLTNTEAFF.

With regard to this clone: The CDR3 is cut off 3 residues early in the read; its end comes from the germline J gene. Other nucleotide sequences in the sample specify the same CDR3. V usage is TRBV5-1 and J usage is TRBJ2-7, with 7 bases identical to TRBD1. The V gene end was trimmed by 0 bases and the J gene end by 2 bases; junction bases not matched to a gene: 2. The CDR3 is 14 residues long. CDR1 is SGHRS and CDR2 is YFSETQ in the germline V gene. Incomplete CDR3 DNA: TGCGCCAGCAGCTTGGAGCAGGGGGCCTACGAG. Translation: CASSLEQGAYE. The entire CDR3 protein reads CASSLEQGAYEQYF.